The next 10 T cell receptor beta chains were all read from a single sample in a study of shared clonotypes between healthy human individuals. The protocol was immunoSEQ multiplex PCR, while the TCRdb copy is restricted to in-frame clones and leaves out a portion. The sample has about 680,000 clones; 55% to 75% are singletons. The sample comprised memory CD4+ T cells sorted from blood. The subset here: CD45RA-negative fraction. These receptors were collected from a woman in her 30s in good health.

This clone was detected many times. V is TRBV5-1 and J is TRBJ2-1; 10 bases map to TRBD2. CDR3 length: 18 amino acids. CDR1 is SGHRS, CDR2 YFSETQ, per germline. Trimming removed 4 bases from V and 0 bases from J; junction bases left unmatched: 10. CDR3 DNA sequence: TGCGCCAGCAGCCCCCGGACTAGCGGAACTAGCTCCTACAATGAGCAGTTCTTC. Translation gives CASSPRTSGTSSYNEQFF.

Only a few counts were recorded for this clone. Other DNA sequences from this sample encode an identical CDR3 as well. DNA of the CDR3: TGCGCCAGCAGCTTGTCCCAGGGGACATACGAGCAGTACTTC. Residues: CASSLSQGTYEQYF. The rearrangement links TRBV5-1 to TRBJ2-7; a possible D gene is TRBD1 (6 bases). In germline, CDR1 is SGHRS, CDR2 YFSETQ. V was shortened by 1 base and J by 4 bases, with 12 bases between the two germline ends. This CDR3 is 14 amino acids long.

The CDR3 sequence is CASKGGSNNQPQHF. The CDR3 DNA follows: TGTGCCAGCAAGGGGGGGAGTAACAATCAGCCCCAGCATTTT. This chain uses TRBV28 with TRBJ1-5, with a possible D match to TRBD1 (6 bases). Germline loops: CDR1 MDHEN, CDR2 SYDVKM. The CDR3 contains 14 residues. V was trimmed by 7 bases and J by 3 bases, leaving 13 bases between them.

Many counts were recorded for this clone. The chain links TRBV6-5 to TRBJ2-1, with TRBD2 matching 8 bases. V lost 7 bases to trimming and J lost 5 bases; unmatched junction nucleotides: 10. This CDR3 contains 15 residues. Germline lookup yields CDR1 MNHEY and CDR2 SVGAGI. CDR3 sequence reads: CASKVPTGGHNEQFF. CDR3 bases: TGTGCCAGCAAAGTCCCCACGGGAGGGCACAATGAGCAGTTCTTC.

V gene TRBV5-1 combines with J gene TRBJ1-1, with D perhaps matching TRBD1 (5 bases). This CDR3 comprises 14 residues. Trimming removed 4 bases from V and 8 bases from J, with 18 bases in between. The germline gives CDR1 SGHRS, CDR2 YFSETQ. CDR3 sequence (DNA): TGCGCCAGCAGCCCTGGGACCTACGGACTCGAAGCTTTCTTT. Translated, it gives CASSPGTYGLEAFF.

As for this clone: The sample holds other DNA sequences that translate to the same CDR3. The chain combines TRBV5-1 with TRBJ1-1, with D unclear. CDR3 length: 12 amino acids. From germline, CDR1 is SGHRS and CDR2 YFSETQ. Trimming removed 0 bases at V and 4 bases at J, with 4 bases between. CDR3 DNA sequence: TGCGCCAGCAGCTTGGGGACCACTGAAGCTTTCTTT. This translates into CASSLGTTEAFF.

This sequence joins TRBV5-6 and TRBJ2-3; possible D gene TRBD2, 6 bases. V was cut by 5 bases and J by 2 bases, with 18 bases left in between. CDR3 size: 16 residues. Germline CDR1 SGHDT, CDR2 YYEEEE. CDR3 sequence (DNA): TGTGCCAGCAGTTGGGATTGGGGAGGTAACACAGATACGCAGTATTTT. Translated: CASSWDWGGNTDTQYF.

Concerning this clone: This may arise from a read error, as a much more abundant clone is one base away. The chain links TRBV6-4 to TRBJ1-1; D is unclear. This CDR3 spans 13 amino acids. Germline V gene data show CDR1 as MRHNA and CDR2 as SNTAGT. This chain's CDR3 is CASSYSMNTEAFF. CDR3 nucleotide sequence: TGTGCCAGCAGTTACTCGATGAACACTGAAGCTTTCTTT.

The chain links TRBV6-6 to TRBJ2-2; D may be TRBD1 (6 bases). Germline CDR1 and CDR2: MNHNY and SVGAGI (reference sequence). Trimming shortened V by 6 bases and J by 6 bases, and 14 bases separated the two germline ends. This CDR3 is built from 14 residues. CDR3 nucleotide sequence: TGTGCCAGCAGAGCAGGGGTGGTAGCCGGGGAGCTGTTTTTT. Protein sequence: CASRAGVVAGELFF.

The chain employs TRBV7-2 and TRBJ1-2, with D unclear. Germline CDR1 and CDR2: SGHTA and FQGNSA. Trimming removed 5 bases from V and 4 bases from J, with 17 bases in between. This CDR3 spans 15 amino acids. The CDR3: CASSNPEGGRYGYTF. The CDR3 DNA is TGTGCCAGCAGCAACCCGGAGGGCGGCCGCTATGGCTACACCTTC.